A single sample is the source of the 10 T cell receptor beta chains below, sequenced in a study of blood T cell repertoires in COVID-19. Measured with immunoSEQ multiplex PCR; TCRdb has only the in-frame clones, and not every one. The sample lists some 150,000 clones, 80% occurring once. The sequenced material came from peripheral blood. These receptors were obtained from a man in his sixties with acute or convalescent COVID-19.

A single count supports this clone. The chain joins TRBV24-1 to TRBJ2-1, with a weak D call TRBD1 (6 bases). Germline V lookup: CDR1 KGHDR, CDR2 SFDVKD. V gave up 1 base and J gave up 5 bases, with 11 bases separating them. This CDR3 comprises 15 residues. The DNA of the CDR3 is TGTGCCACCAGTGATTTAACAGGGCCCAACAATGAGCAGTTCTTC. Its translation is CATSDLTGPNNEQFF.

The table lists this clone with a few counts. The chain uses TRBV5-4 and TRBJ2-1; tentative D call: TRBD2 (5 bases). Germline V gene data show CDR1 as SGHNT and CDR2 as YYREEE (reference sequence). Trimming took off 1 base at V and 1 base at J, with 9 bases between the two ends. This CDR3 contains 15 residues. The CDR3 reads CASSLRAGSYNEQFF. The CDR3 nucleotides read TGTGCCAGCAGCTTGCGCGCGGGTTCCTACAATGAGCAGTTCTTC.

This clone was counted between two and nine times. V and J are TRBV5-1 and TRBJ1-2, with TRBD1 identical over 7 bases. CDR1 and CDR2 (germline): SGHRS, YFSETQ. This CDR3 is 14 amino acids long. After removal of 4 bases from V and 8 bases from J, the junction contained 11 bases not matched to a gene. CDR3 loop: CASSVNTGAEGYTF. Here the CDR3 DNA reads TGCGCCAGCAGCGTTAATACAGGGGCGGAGGGCTACACCTTC.

This clone appeared once. The CDR3 DNA is TGTGCCAGTAGTCGGACAGGGGACCTAGGGGAGCAGTTCTTC. It codes for CASSRTGDLGEQFF. The chain has TRBV19 and TRBJ2-1; 9 bases line up with TRBD1. This CDR3 region has 14 residues. With V trimmed by 5 bases and J by 10 bases, 9 bases remained unmatched. The V gene's germline CDR1 is LNHDA and CDR2 SQIVND (reference sequence). The complete variable domain, with remaining parts taken from reference TRBV19 and TRBJ2-1, reads DGGITQSPKYLFRKEGQNVTLSCEQNLNHDAMYWYRQDPGQGLRLIYYSQIVNDFQKGDIAEGYSVSREKKESFPLTVTSAQKNPTAFYLCASSRTGDLGEQFFGPGTRLTVL.

V gene TRBV11-2 combines with J gene TRBJ2-7; a possible D gene is TRBD2 (6 bases). Deletions cut 0 bases from V and 7 bases from J, with 7 bases between. The CDR3 contains 12 residues. Germline CDR1 is SGHAT and CDR2 is FQNNGV. The CDR3 region has the DNA TGTGCCAGCAGCTTAGATCGGGGGGAGCAGTACTTC. It encodes CASSLDRGEQYF.

J is TRBJ1-2 and V is TRBV28; D gene ambiguous. CDR1 and CDR2 from the germline V gene are MDHEN and SYDVKM. Trimming took off 5 bases at V and 8 bases at J, with 18 bases between the two ends. This CDR3 has 14 residues. CDR3 DNA: TGTGCCAGCAGTGGAGGCGTCGGCTTGGAGGGCTACACCTTC. Translation gives CASSGGVGLEGYTF.

The chain employs TRBV6-5 and TRBJ1-4; 10 bases align to TRBD1. This CDR3 comprises 15 residues. Trimming at V came to 5 bases and at J to 8 bases, leaving 8 bases not matched to a gene. From germline, CDR1 is MNHEY and CDR2 SVGAGI. CDR3 amino acids: CASSPDRGPGEKLFF. DNA of the CDR3: TGTGCCAGCAGTCCAGACAGGGGGCCGGGAGAAAAACTGTTTTTT.

The chain uses TRBV24-1 and TRBJ2-3; D ambiguous. CDR3 length equals 14 residues. The germline gives CDR1 KGHDR, CDR2 SFDVKD. V was shortened by 3 bases and J by 7 bases, with 13 bases between the two germline ends. The chain's CDR3 is CATSDPVSGNTQYF. The CDR3 DNA reads as TGTGCCACCAGTGATCCTGTGTCGGGTAATACGCAGTATTTT.

The rearrangement joins TRBV9 to TRBJ2-2; 10 bases fit TRBD2. CDR1 is SGDLS, CDR2 YYNGEE, per germline. J was trimmed by 6 bases and V by 4 bases; bases with no gene match: 6. CDR3 length: 15 amino acids. CDR3 loop: CASSFSSGSSGELFF. CDR3 coding DNA: TGTGCCAGCAGCTTCTCTAGCGGGAGCTCCGGGGAGCTGTTTTTT.

The CDR3 sequence: CASSLGGEEGGNEQYF. CDR3 in DNA: TGTGCCAGCAGTTTAGGGGGAGAGGAGGGCGGGAACGAGCAGTACTTC. This rearrangement joins TRBV27 to TRBJ2-7; tentatively, D is TRBD2 (6 bases). The CDR3 runs 16 residues. V gave up 2 bases and J gave up 5 bases, with 19 bases separating them. In germline, CDR1 is MNHEY, CDR2 SMNVEV (reference sequence).